These T cell receptor beta chains were read from a single sample in a study of Tregs in tolerant kidney transplant recipients. Profiled with immunoSEQ multiplex PCR; TCRdb holds only in-frame clones, not every one. The sample carries tens of thousands of clones, more than 80% recorded once. The sample consisted of CD8+ T cells from blood. The receptors derive from a human donor in good health. Both conserved end residues are part of each CDR3. The D gene is left open where the match is weak. Expanded clones get a size class; other rows say once, few or many, or leave the size out.

J gene: TRBJ1-3
clone size: once
D gene: NA
V gene: TRBV4-1
CDR3 protein: CASSQDTSPGVGNTIYF
CDR3 DNA: TGCGCCAGCAGCCAAGATACTTCCCCAGGGGTCGGAAACACCATATATTTT

J gene: TRBJ2-1
clone size: NA
D gene: NA
V gene: TRBV9
CDR3 protein: CASSVGGVREEQFF
CDR3 DNA: TGTGCCAGCAGCGTAGGGGGGGTCCGAGAAGAGCAGTTCTTC

J gene: TRBJ2-2
clone size: NA
D gene: NA
V gene: TRBV27
CDR3 protein: CASSLGPGELFF
CDR3 DNA: TGTGCCAGCAGTTTAGGCCCCGGGGAGCTGTTTTTT

J gene: TRBJ2-1
clone size: NA
D gene: TRBD1
V gene: TRBV19
CDR3 protein: CASSMGTAPVTRPRYNEQFF
CDR3 DNA: TGTGCCAGTAGTATGGGGACAGCCCCTGTGACCCGTCCCAGATACAATGAGCAGTTCTTC

J gene: TRBJ1-5
clone size: NA
D gene: TRBD1
V gene: TRBV23-1
CDR3 protein: CASSQRGTGNHSNQPQHF
CDR3 DNA: TGCGCCAGCAGTCAACGCGGGACAGGGAACCATAGCAATCAGCCCCAGCATTTT

J gene: TRBJ1-2
clone size: NA
D gene: NA
V gene: TRBV6-5
CDR3 protein: CASSYSSGNPYGYTF
CDR3 DNA: TGTGCCAGCAGTTACTCGTCAGGGAATCCCTATGGCTACACCTTC

J gene: TRBJ1-5
clone size: NA
D gene: NA
V gene: TRBV21-1
CDR3 protein: CASSNIGPRSNQPQHF
CDR3 DNA: TGTGCCAGCAGCAATATCGGGCCTCGTAGCAATCAGCCCCAGCATTTT

J gene: TRBJ2-3
clone size: NA
D gene: TRBD2
V gene: TRBV10-1
CDR3 protein: CASSKLAGASTDTQYF
CDR3 DNA: TGCGCCAGCAGCAAACTAGCGGGAGCTAGCACAGATACGCAGTATTTT

J gene: TRBJ2-4
clone size: NA
D gene: NA
V gene: TRBV9
CDR3 protein: CASSVGIKDIQYF
CDR3 DNA: TGTGCCAGCAGCGTAGGAATAAAGGATATTCAGTACTTC

J gene: TRBJ2-1
clone size: NA
D gene: NA
V gene: TRBV7-6
CDR3 protein: CASSLTRDEQFF
CDR3 DNA: TGTGCCAGCAGCTTGACGAGGGATGAGCAGTTCTTC

J gene: TRBJ2-3
clone size: once
D gene: NA
V gene: TRBV19
CDR3 protein: CASSMGGSTDTQYF
CDR3 DNA: TGTGCCAGTAGTATGGGCGGATCAACAGATACGCAGTATTTT

J gene: TRBJ1-1
clone size: NA
D gene: NA
V gene: TRBV29-1
CDR3 protein: CSAVRGPDEAFF
CDR3 DNA: TGCAGCGCCGTCCGGGGCCCCGATGAAGCTTTCTTT

J gene: TRBJ2-7
clone size: NA
D gene: NA
V gene: TRBV5-1
CDR3 protein: CASSLRGSYEQYF
CDR3 DNA: TGCGCCAGCAGCTTGAGGGGGTCCTACGAGCAGTACTTC

J gene: TRBJ1-6
clone size: once
D gene: TRBD1
V gene: TRBV7-9
CDR3 protein: CASSLGLAGGIGPLHF
CDR3 DNA: TGTGCCAGCAGCTTAGGTTTGGCAGGGGGCATCGGACCCCTCCACTTT

J gene: TRBJ2-7
clone size: NA
D gene: TRBD1
V gene: TRBV7-9
CDR3 protein: CASSLSTGLPSYEQYF
CDR3 DNA: TGTGCCAGCAGCCTCTCGACAGGGCTGCCCTCCTACGAGCAGTACTTC

J gene: TRBJ1-1
clone size: NA
D gene: TRBD1
V gene: TRBV5-6
CDR3 protein: CASSPGGQGNTEAFF
CDR3 DNA: TGTGCCAGCAGCCCAGGTGGACAGGGGAACACTGAAGCTTTCTTT

J gene: TRBJ2-3
clone size: NA
D gene: NA
V gene: TRBV6-5
CDR3 protein: CASSYSEPPDTQYF
CDR3 DNA: TGTGCCAGCAGTTACAGCGAACCGCCAGATACGCAGTATTTT

J gene: TRBJ1-1
clone size: NA
D gene: NA
V gene: TRBV18
CDR3 protein: CASSPPGDTEAFF
CDR3 DNA: TGTGCCAGCTCACCCCCGGGGGACACTGAAGCTTTCTTT

J gene: TRBJ1-2
clone size: NA
D gene: NA
V gene: TRBV27
CDR3 protein: CASSPSVGEERYGYTF
CDR3 DNA: TGTGCCAGCAGTCCCAGTGTAGGGGAGGAGCGCTATGGCTACACCTTC

J gene: TRBJ2-1
clone size: NA
D gene: TRBD2
V gene: TRBV27
CDR3 protein: CASSAVAGASYNEQFF
CDR3 DNA: TGTGCCAGCAGTGCCGTAGCGGGAGCTTCCTACAATGAGCAGTTCTTC

J gene: TRBJ2-5
clone size: once
D gene: NA
V gene: TRBV27
CDR3 protein: CASSLPETSWETQYF
CDR3 DNA: TGTGCCAGCAGTTTACCCGAAACTAGTTGGGAGACCCAGTACTTC

J gene: TRBJ1-5
clone size: NA
D gene: NA
V gene: TRBV6-5
CDR3 protein: CASSDGGNQPQHF
CDR3 DNA: TGTGCCAGCAGTGATGGGGGGAATCAGCCCCAGCATTTT

J gene: TRBJ2-7
clone size: NA
D gene: NA
V gene: TRBV7-2
CDR3 protein: CASSSLFGAGISYEQYF
CDR3 DNA: TGTGCCAGCAGCTCGCTCTTCGGGGCCGGGATATCCTACGAGCAGTACTTC

J gene: TRBJ2-7
clone size: NA
D gene: NA
V gene: TRBV12-5
CDR3 protein: CASGLNLYEQYF
CDR3 DNA: TGTGCTAGTGGTTTGAACTTATACGAGCAGTACTTC

J gene: TRBJ2-5
clone size: NA
D gene: TRBD2
V gene: TRBV13
CDR3 protein: CASSPRLAGRQETQYF
CDR3 DNA: TGTGCCAGCAGCCCCAGACTAGCGGGACGACAAGAGACCCAGTACTTC

J gene: TRBJ2-7
clone size: NA
D gene: NA
V gene: TRBV21-1
CDR3 protein: CASSKDEREKYEQYF
CDR3 DNA: TGTGCCAGCAGCAAAGATGAGCGGGAAAAGTACGAGCAGTACTTC

J gene: TRBJ2-7
clone size: NA
D gene: NA
V gene: TRBV9
CDR3 protein: CASSATGTPTYEQYF
CDR3 DNA: TGTGCCAGCAGCGCAACCGGGACGCCAACCTACGAGCAGTACTTC

J gene: TRBJ1-2
clone size: NA
D gene: TRBD1
V gene: TRBV27
CDR3 protein: CASTTGGRGTYGYTF
CDR3 DNA: TGTGCCAGCACCACAGGGGGCAGGGGGACTTATGGCTACACCTTC

J gene: TRBJ1-2
clone size: NA
D gene: NA
V gene: TRBV6-1
CDR3 protein: CATQQGGRGYTF
CDR3 DNA: TGTGCCACCCAACAGGGAGGTCGAGGCTACACCTTC

J gene: TRBJ2-7
clone size: NA
D gene: TRBD2
V gene: TRBV19
CDR3 protein: CASSTLAGNIYEQYF
CDR3 DNA: TGTGCCAGTAGTACGTTAGCGGGAAATATCTACGAGCAGTACTTC

J gene: TRBJ1-3
clone size: NA
D gene: NA
V gene: TRBV7-8
CDR3 protein: CASRLTDTIYF
CDR3 DNA: TGTGCCAGCAGGCTTACGGACACCATATATTTT

J gene: TRBJ2-7
clone size: NA
D gene: NA
V gene: TRBV7-9
CDR3 protein: CASSLAVGSIYEQYF
CDR3 DNA: TGTGCCAGCAGCTTAGCGGTCGGATCGATCTACGAGCAGTACTTC

J gene: TRBJ2-7
clone size: NA
D gene: NA
V gene: TRBV11-2
CDR3 protein: CASSWGTDGTYEQYF
CDR3 DNA: TGTGCCAGCAGCTGGGGGACGGACGGAACCTACGAGCAGTACTTC

J gene: TRBJ2-7
clone size: NA
D gene: NA
V gene: TRBV30
CDR3 protein: CALTQAYEQYF
CDR3 DNA: TGTGCCTTGACCCAGGCCTACGAGCAGTACTTC

J gene: TRBJ1-1
clone size: NA
D gene: NA
V gene: TRBV2
CDR3 protein: CARLRQEHQEAFF
CDR3 DNA: TGTGCCAGGCTAAGGCAGGAGCACCAAGAGGCTTTCTTT

J gene: TRBJ2-7
clone size: NA
D gene: TRBD1
V gene: TRBV29-1
CDR3 protein: CSVDGTGGTEQYF
CDR3 DNA: TGCAGCGTTGACGGGACAGGGGGTACGGAGCAGTACTTC

J gene: TRBJ1-2
clone size: NA
D gene: NA
V gene: TRBV9
CDR3 protein: CASSVDRDGYTF
CDR3 DNA: TGTGCCAGCAGCGTAGACAGAGATGGCTACACCTTC

J gene: TRBJ1-1
clone size: NA
D gene: NA
V gene: TRBV27
CDR3 protein: CASSLVGRVGNTEAFF
CDR3 DNA: TGTGCCAGCAGTTTAGTGGGGCGAGTGGGGAACACTGAAGCTTTCTTT

J gene: TRBJ1-2
clone size: NA
D gene: TRBD1
V gene: TRBV4-1
CDR3 protein: CASSQGLSGQLAF
CDR3 DNA: TGCGCCAGCAGCCAAGGTCTCTCGGGACAGCTGGCCTTC

J gene: TRBJ2-3
clone size: NA
D gene: TRBD1
V gene: TRBV7-9
CDR3 protein: CASSLTRDRGLDTQYF
CDR3 DNA: TGTGCCAGCAGCCTTACCCGGGACAGGGGGCTGGATACGCAGTATTTT

J gene: TRBJ1-1
clone size: once
D gene: NA
V gene: TRBV15
CDR3 protein: CATSSVTVTEAFF
CDR3 DNA: TGTGCCACCAGCAGTGTGACTGTCACTGAAGCTTTCTTT

J gene: TRBJ2-7
clone size: NA
D gene: NA
V gene: TRBV27
CDR3 protein: CASSLNAWGEQYF
CDR3 DNA: TGTGCCAGCAGTTTAAATGCGTGGGGGGAGCAGTACTTC

J gene: TRBJ2-7
clone size: NA
D gene: NA
V gene: TRBV10-1
CDR3 protein: CASSDGVWQYF
CDR3 DNA: TGCGCCAGCAGTGACGGGGTTTGGCAGTACTTC

J gene: TRBJ1-2
clone size: NA
D gene: TRBD1
V gene: TRBV5-4
CDR3 protein: CASSRNDRGYGYTF
CDR3 DNA: TGTGCCAGCAGCCGAAATGACAGGGGCTATGGCTACACCTTC

J gene: TRBJ2-7
clone size: NA
D gene: NA
V gene: TRBV11-2
CDR3 protein: CASSLSGTFDYEQYF
CDR3 DNA: TGTGCCAGCAGCTTAAGTGGGACGTTTGACTACGAGCAGTACTTC

J gene: TRBJ2-1
clone size: NA
D gene: TRBD1
V gene: TRBV5-1
CDR3 protein: CASSFGTGTYNEQFF
CDR3 DNA: TGCGCCAGCAGCTTCGGGACAGGCACATACAATGAGCAGTTCTTC

J gene: TRBJ2-7
clone size: NA
D gene: TRBD2
V gene: TRBV5-5
CDR3 protein: CASSSGLAGAYEQYF
CDR3 DNA: TGTGCCAGCAGCTCGGGACTAGCGGGAGCCTACGAGCAGTACTTC

J gene: TRBJ2-7
clone size: NA
D gene: TRBD2
V gene: TRBV13
CDR3 protein: CASSEGLEGEQYF
CDR3 DNA: TGTGCCAGCAGCGAGGGACTAGAAGGTGAGCAGTACTTC

J gene: TRBJ2-7
clone size: NA
D gene: NA
V gene: TRBV14
CDR3 protein: CASSGSRYEQYF
CDR3 DNA: TGTGCCAGCAGTGGGAGTCGCTACGAGCAGTACTTC

J gene: TRBJ2-3
clone size: NA
D gene: TRBD2
V gene: TRBV19
CDR3 protein: CASSIFLGGDTDTQYF
CDR3 DNA: TGTGCCAGTAGTATATTTCTGGGGGGGGACACAGATACGCAGTATTTT

J gene: TRBJ1-2
clone size: few
D gene: NA
V gene: TRBV7-9
CDR3 protein: CAMAGLGLGYTF
CDR3 DNA: TGTGCAATGGCGGGCCTGGGTCTTGGCTACACCTTC

J gene: TRBJ1-1
clone size: NA
D gene: NA
V gene: TRBV29-1
CDR3 protein: CSVEYSNTEAFF
CDR3 DNA: TGCAGCGTTGAGTATTCGAACACTGAAGCTTTCTTT

J gene: TRBJ2-3
clone size: NA
D gene: TRBD2
V gene: TRBV2
CDR3 protein: CASSDLAGGPDTQYF
CDR3 DNA: TGTGCCAGCAGTGATCTAGCGGGAGGGCCGGATACGCAGTATTTT

J gene: TRBJ2-7
clone size: NA
D gene: TRBD2
V gene: TRBV6-5
CDR3 protein: CASSLLAASYEQYF
CDR3 DNA: TGTGCCAGCAGTTTGCTAGCGGCATCCTACGAGCAGTACTTC

J gene: TRBJ2-2
clone size: NA
D gene: TRBD1
V gene: TRBV19
CDR3 protein: CASTGTGGWTGELFF
CDR3 DNA: TGTGCCAGTACCGGGACAGGGGGCTGGACCGGGGAGCTGTTTTTT

J gene: TRBJ2-5
clone size: NA
D gene: NA
V gene: TRBV11-2
CDR3 protein: CASSFFAVEQETQYF
CDR3 DNA: TGTGCCAGCAGCTTCTTTGCAGTGGAACAAGAGACCCAGTACTTC

J gene: TRBJ2-1
clone size: NA
D gene: TRBD2
V gene: TRBV19
CDR3 protein: CASSILYGGSRFF
CDR3 DNA: TGTGCCAGTAGTATCTTGTACGGGGGGTCGCGGTTCTTC

J gene: TRBJ1-4
clone size: once
D gene: NA
V gene: TRBV4-1
CDR3 protein: CASSQALPDEKLFF
CDR3 DNA: TGCGCCAGCAGCCAAGCCCTGCCGGATGAAAAACTGTTTTTT

J gene: TRBJ1-2
clone size: once
D gene: TRBD1
V gene: TRBV2
CDR3 protein: CASKLGTGGDGYTF
CDR3 DNA: TGTGCCAGCAAGTTAGGGACAGGGGGCGATGGCTACACCTTC

J gene: TRBJ2-3
clone size: NA
D gene: NA
V gene: TRBV2
CDR3 protein: CASSVGLNLPDTQYF
CDR3 DNA: TGTGCCAGCAGCGTGGGACTCAATCTCCCAGATACGCAGTATTTT